The 15 T cell receptor beta chains below come from one sample, sequenced in a study of blood T cell repertoires in COVID-19. Some clones are missing from TCRdb's copy, which holds only in-frame ones; the method was immunoSEQ multiplex PCR. The table has 330,000 or so clones, approximately 87% seen once. Sequenced: PBMCs or T cells enriched from blood (not recorded which). Receptor source: a man aged 35-49 years in a cohort exposed to, infected with or recovered from COVID-19 (not recorded which).

The chain combines TRBV5-5 with TRBJ1-2; maybe TRBD1 (6 bases). CDR1 and CDR2 from the germline V gene are SGHKS and YYEKEE (reference sequence). Trimming stripped 2 bases from V and 2 bases from J, with 7 bases between. The CDR3 runs to 13 residues. DNA for the CDR3: TGTGCCAGCAGCTTCACAGGGAACTATGGCTACACCTTC. This sequence encodes CASSFTGNYGYTF.

This chain joins TRBV10-1 and TRBJ1-4, with TRBD1 identical over 7 bases. V lost 5 bases to trimming and J lost 8 bases; unmatched junction nucleotides: 8. The CDR3 has 14 residues. Germline V gene sequence: CDR1 WNHNN, CDR2 SYGVQD (reference sequence). As DNA, the CDR3 is TGCGCCAGCAGTCTTGGACAAGGGGGCGAAAAACTGTTTTTT. It yields the protein CASSLGQGGEKLFF.

The V call is TRBV10-2, the J call TRBJ2-1; possibly TRBD2 for D (6 bases). The CDR3 consists of 17 residues. Per the germline V gene, CDR1 is WSHSY and CDR2 is SAAADI. V lost 3 bases and J lost 7, with 22 bases in between. The CDR3 loop is CASSEGGWAGRNNEQFF. The CDR3 region has the DNA TGCGCCAGCAGTGAAGGAGGGTGGGCAGGGCGGAATAATGAGCAGTTCTTC.

The chain has TRBV7-2 and TRBJ2-1; a weak D match, TRBD1 (6 bases). The CDR3 runs 16 residues. The V gene lost 0 bases and the J gene lost 1 base, with 10 bases spanning the gap. Germline V CDR1 and CDR2: SGHTA, FQGNSA. The CDR3 spells CASSLAQGGSYNEQFF. For the CDR3, the DNA is TGTGCCAGCAGCTTAGCGCAAGGGGGTTCCTACAATGAGCAGTTCTTC. The variable domain in full, completed from reference TRBV7-2 and TRBJ2-1, reads GAGVSQSPSNKVTEKGKDVELRCDPISGHTALYWYRQSLGQGLEFLIYFQGNSAPDKSGLPSDRFSAERTGGSVSTLTIQRTQQEDSAVYLCASSLAQGGSYNEQFFGPGTRLTVL.

DNA of the CDR3: TGTGCCACCAGTTTTGGAGACAGGGCGGGTGAAAAACTGTTTTTT. Translating it yields CATSFGDRAGEKLFF. This sequence joins TRBV15 and TRBJ1-4; TRBD1 matches 7 bases. V was clipped by 6 bases and J by 7 bases; unmatched bases: 11. Germline values: CDR1 LNHNV, CDR2 YYDKDF (reference sequence). The length of the CDR3 is 15 residues.

The genes are TRBV2 and TRBJ2-7; 7 bases fit TRBD1. The CDR3 loop spans 13 amino acids. The V segment lost 7 bases and the J segment 3 bases; nucleotides outside the gene matches: 6. CDR1 is SNHLY and CDR2 is FYNNEI in the germline V gene. The CDR3 DNA reads TGTGCCAGCACAGGGGACAGAAACTACGAGCAGTACTTC. Amino acid sequence: CASTGDRNYEQYF. Using reference TRBV2 and TRBJ2-7 for the parts outside the CDR3, the full variable domain is EPEVTQTPSHQVTQMGQEVILRCVPISNHLYFYWYRQILGQKVEFLVSFYNNEISEKSEIFDDQFSVERPDGSNFTLKIRSTKLEDSAMYFCASTGDRNYEQYFGPGTRLTVT.

The chain is built from TRBV2 and TRBJ2-3; 11 bases agree with TRBD2. This CDR3 has 20 residues. Germline V CDR1 and CDR2: SNHLY, FYNNEI. Trimming at V came to 1 base and at J to 1 base, leaving 13 bases not matched to a gene. The CDR3 nucleotides read TGTGCCAGCAGTGAAGACCCGGGACTAGCGGATCCCCGGGGCACAGATACGCAGTATTTT. Translating it yields CASSEDPGLADPRGTDTQYF.

The chain has TRBV15 and TRBJ1-5; the match to TRBD1 covers 8 bases. Germline CDR1 is LNHNV and CDR2 is YYDKDF (reference sequence). The CDR3 is 15 residues long. With V trimmed by 0 bases and J by 4 bases, 2 bases remained unmatched. The CDR3 here is CATSRDRQGNQPQHF. In nucleotides, the CDR3 is TGTGCCACCAGCAGAGACCGACAGGGGAATCAGCCCCAGCATTTT.

The chain combines TRBV28 with TRBJ2-2; D perhaps matches TRBD1 (6 bases). Germline CDR1 and CDR2: MDHEN and SYDVKM. The CDR3 consists of 16 residues. The V end was cut by 6 bases, the J end by 0 bases, with 14 bases between. The DNA for the CDR3 is TGTGCCAGCAGCAGAACCCGGACAGCGAACACCGGGGAGCTGTTTTTT. Its protein is CASSRTRTANTGELFF. Full variable domain (outside the CDR3, taken from reference TRBV28 and TRBJ2-2): DVKVTQSSRYLVKRTGEKVFLECVQDMDHENMFWYRQDPGLGLRLIYFSYDVKMKEKGDIPEGYSVSREKKERFSLILESASTNQTSMYLCASSRTRTANTGELFFGEGSRLTVL.

The chain is built from TRBV6-2 or TRBV6-3 and TRBJ2-3, with TRBD2 matching over 9 bases. V trimming: 4 bases; J trimming: 3 bases; junction bases outside the gene matches: 2. The CDR3 totals 14 residues. CDR1 is MNHEY, CDR2 SVGEGT, per germline. The CDR3 is CASSSGLATDTQYF. CDR3 nucleotides: TGTGCCAGCAGTTCCGGACTAGCGACAGATACGCAGTATTTT.

This clone was seen once. The chain uses TRBV7-2 and TRBJ2-1; the match to TRBD2 covers 9 bases. CDR1 is SGHTA and CDR2 is FQGNSA in the germline V gene. V was pared by 0 bases and J by 7 bases, with 7 bases of the junction left unmatched. This CDR3 spans 16 amino acids. The CDR3 is CASSLAPREGRNEQFF. CDR3 DNA: TGTGCCAGCAGCTTAGCGCCGCGGGAGGGCCGGAATGAGCAGTTCTTC.

In its sample, this clone was seen a few times. The rearrangement links TRBV5-1 to TRBJ2-7, with D maybe TRBD1 (6 bases). CDR3 length: 14 residues. Deletions cut 6 bases from V and 1 base from J, with 14 bases between. Germline lookup yields CDR1 SGHRS and CDR2 YFSETQ. The CDR3, as DNA: TGCGCCAGCAAGGGGGTGACAGGTTCCTACGAGCAGTACTTC. This codes for CASKGVTGSYEQYF.

The V and J genes are TRBV7-9 and TRBJ2-7; 7 bases fit TRBD2. This CDR3 contains 17 residues. Germline V gene sequence: CDR1 SEHNR, CDR2 FQNEAQ (reference sequence). V lost 1 base, J lost 6 bases, and 15 bases stayed unmatched. DNA of the CDR3: TGTGCCAGCAGCTTAGATAGGGGCGGGAGAGAGGGTGGCGAGCAGTACTTC. Encoded protein: CASSLDRGGREGGEQYF.

CDR3 protein: CASSPVLAVMDTQYF. In DNA, the CDR3 is TGTGCCAGCTCACCGGTCCTAGCGGTGATGGATACGCAGTATTTT. The chain has TRBV18 and TRBJ2-3; 7 nucleotides line up with TRBD2. V shed 3 bases and J 6 bases; nucleotides not matched to a gene: 9. CDR1 and CDR2 (germline): KGHSH, LQKENI. The CDR3 spans 15 residues.

This sequence joins TRBV5-5 and TRBJ2-1, with 9 bases lining up with TRBD2. The CDR3 contains 18 residues. Per the germline V gene, CDR1 is SGHKS and CDR2 is YYEKEE (reference sequence). V was clipped by 4 bases and J by 3 bases; unmatched bases: 14. This CDR3 reads CASSIRAGGPGGYNEQFF. CDR3 sequence (DNA): TGTGCCAGCAGCATACGGGCGGGAGGGCCGGGGGGCTACAATGAGCAGTTCTTC. Full variable domain (remainder filled in from reference TRBV5-5 and TRBJ2-1): DAGVTQSPTHLIKTRGQQVTLRCSPISGHKSVSWYQQVLGQGPQFIFQYYEKEERGRGNFPDRFSARQFPNYSSELNVNALLLGDSALYLCASSIRAGGPGGYNEQFFGPGTRLTVL.